This TCR beta chain was observed in a study of T cell repertoires in cytomegalovirus infection. TCRdb used MiXCR to reprocess the reads, holding one entry per CDR3 protein. The table lists approximately 730,000 distinct CDR3 sequences, approximately 32% of them singletons, with around 13% in the top ten. V gave up 5 bases and J gave up 0 bases; unmatched junction bases: 9. This CDR3 is built from 16 residues. The V gene's germline CDR1 is SGHVS and CDR2 FNYEAQ. This clonotype was recorded at least ten times. Its antigen is not identified. The gene calls are TRBV7-6 and TRBJ1-1; 7 positions match TRBD1. The source material was cultured CD8+ T cells from PBMCs, sampled from culture after CMV antigen stimulation. This sequence was found in a human donor in good health (CMV status not recorded). Some clones in this sample may be carry-over from other donors' samples. CDR3 in amino acids: CASSPHRGEMNTEAFF. For the CDR3, the DNA is TGTGCCAGCAGCCCCCACAGGGGCGAGATGAACACTGAAGCTTTCTTT.